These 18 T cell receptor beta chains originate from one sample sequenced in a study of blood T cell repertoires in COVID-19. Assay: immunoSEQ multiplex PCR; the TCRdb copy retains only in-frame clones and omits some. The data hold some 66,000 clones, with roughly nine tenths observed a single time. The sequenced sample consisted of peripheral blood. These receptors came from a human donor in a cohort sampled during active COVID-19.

The CDR3 DNA reads as TGTGCCAGCAGCCCCGGGACAGCTAATTCACCCCTCCACTTT. Translation: CASSPGTANSPLHF. The V and J genes are TRBV7-2 and TRBJ1-6; 7 bases match TRBD1. The CDR3 loop spans 14 amino acids. Germline V gene lookup returns CDR1 SGHTA and CDR2 FQGNSA. Germline trimming cut 5 bases from V and 6 bases from J; bases unmatched to any gene: 4.

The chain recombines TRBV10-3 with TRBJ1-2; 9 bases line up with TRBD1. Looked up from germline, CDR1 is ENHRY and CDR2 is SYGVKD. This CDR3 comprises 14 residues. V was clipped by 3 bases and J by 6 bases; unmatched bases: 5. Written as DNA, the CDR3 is TGTGCCATCAGTGATCGGGGACAGGGAAATGGCTACACCTTC. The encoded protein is CAISDRGQGNGYTF.

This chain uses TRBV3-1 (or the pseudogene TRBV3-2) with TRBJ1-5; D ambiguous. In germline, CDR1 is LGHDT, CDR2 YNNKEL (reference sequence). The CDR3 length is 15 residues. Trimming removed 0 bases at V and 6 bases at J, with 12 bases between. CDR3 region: CASSQDGPEGQPQHF. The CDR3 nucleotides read TGTGCCAGCAGCCAAGATGGCCCCGAGGGTCAGCCCCAGCATTTT.

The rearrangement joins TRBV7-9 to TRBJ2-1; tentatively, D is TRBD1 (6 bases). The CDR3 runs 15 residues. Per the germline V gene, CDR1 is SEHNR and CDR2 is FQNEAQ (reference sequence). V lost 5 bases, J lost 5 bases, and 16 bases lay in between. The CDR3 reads CASSNFDRNNNEQFF. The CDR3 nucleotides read TGTGCCAGCAGCAACTTCGACAGGAATAACAATGAGCAGTTCTTC. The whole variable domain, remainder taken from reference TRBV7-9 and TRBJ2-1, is DTGVSQNPRHKITKRGQNVTFRCDPISEHNRLYWYRQTLGQGPEFLTYFQNEAQLEKSRLLSDRFSAERPKGSFSTLEIQRTEQGDSAMYLCASSNFDRNNNEQFFGPGTRLTVL.

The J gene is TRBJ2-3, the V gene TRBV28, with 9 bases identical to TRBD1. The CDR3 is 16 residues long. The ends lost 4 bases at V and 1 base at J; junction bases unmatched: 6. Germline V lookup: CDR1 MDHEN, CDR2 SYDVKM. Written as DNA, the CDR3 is TGTGCCAGCAGTTCACAGGGGGCAAGCGGCACAGATACGCAGTATTTT. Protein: CASSSQGASGTDTQYF. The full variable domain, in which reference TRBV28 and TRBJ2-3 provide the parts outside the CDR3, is DVKVTQSSRYLVKRTGEKVFLECVQDMDHENMFWYRQDPGLGLRLIYFSYDVKMKEKGDIPEGYSVSREKKERFSLILESASTNQTSMYLCASSSQGASGTDTQYFGPGTRLTVL.

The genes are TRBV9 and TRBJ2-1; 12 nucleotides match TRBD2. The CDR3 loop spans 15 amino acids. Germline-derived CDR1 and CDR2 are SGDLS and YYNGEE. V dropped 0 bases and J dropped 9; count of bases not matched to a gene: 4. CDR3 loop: CASSVGTSGVGEQFF. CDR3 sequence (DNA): TGTGCCAGCAGCGTAGGGACTAGCGGGGTTGGTGAGCAGTTCTTC.

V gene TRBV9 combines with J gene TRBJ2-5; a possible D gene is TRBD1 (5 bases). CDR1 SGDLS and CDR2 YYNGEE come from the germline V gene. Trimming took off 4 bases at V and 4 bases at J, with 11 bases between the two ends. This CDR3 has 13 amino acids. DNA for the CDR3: TGTGCCAGCAGCCCTCTTCAGGGAGAGACCCAGTACTTC. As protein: CASSPLQGETQYF.

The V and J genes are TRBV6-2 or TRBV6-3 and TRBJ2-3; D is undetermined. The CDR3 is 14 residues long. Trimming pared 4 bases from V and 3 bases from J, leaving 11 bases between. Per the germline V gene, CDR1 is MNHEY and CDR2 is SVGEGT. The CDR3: CASSLDLATDTQYF. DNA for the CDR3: TGTGCCAGCAGTTTAGACTTAGCTACAGATACGCAGTATTTT.

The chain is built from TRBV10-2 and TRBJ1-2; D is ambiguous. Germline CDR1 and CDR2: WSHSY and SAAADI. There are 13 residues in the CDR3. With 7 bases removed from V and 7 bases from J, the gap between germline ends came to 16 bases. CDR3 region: CASNGPGGSGYTF. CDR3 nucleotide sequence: TGCGCCAGCAATGGACCGGGAGGGTCTGGCTACACCTTC.

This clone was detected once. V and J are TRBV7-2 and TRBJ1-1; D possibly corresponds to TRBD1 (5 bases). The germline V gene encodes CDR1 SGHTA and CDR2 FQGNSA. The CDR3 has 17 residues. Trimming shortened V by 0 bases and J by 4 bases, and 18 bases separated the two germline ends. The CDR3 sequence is CASSLAPLGADSTEAFF. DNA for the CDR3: TGTGCCAGCAGCTTAGCGCCCTTAGGGGCCGACAGCACTGAAGCTTTCTTT.

This chain's CDR3 is CASSHTGTGVSYEQYF. The CDR3 DNA reads as TGTGCCAGCAGCCACACCGGGACAGGGGTCTCCTACGAGCAGTACTTC. V and J are TRBV2 and TRBJ2-7; 10 bases map to TRBD1. CDR3 length equals 16 residues. V shed 6 bases and J 0 bases; nucleotides not matched to a gene: 8. Germline-derived CDR1 and CDR2 are SNHLY and FYNNEI.

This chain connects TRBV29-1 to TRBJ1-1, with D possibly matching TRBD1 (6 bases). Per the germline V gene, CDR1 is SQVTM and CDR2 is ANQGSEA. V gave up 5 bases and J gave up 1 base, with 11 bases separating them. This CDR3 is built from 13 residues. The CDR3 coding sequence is TGCAGCGTTACAAGACAGGCGAACACTGAAGCTTTCTTT. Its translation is CSVTRQANTEAFF. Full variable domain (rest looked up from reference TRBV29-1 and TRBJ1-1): SAVISQKPSRDICQRGTSLTIQCQVDSQVTMMFWYRQQPGQSLTLIATANQGSEATYESGFVIDKFPISRPNLTFSTLTVSNMSPEDSSIYLCSVTRQANTEAFFGQGTRLTVV.

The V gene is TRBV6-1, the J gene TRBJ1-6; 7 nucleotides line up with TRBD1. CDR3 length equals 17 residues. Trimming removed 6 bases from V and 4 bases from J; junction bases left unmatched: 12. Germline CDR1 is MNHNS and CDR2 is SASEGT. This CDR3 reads CASRESPLTGYNSPLHF. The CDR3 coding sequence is TGTGCCAGCAGAGAATCGCCACTGACAGGGTATAATTCACCCCTCCACTTT.

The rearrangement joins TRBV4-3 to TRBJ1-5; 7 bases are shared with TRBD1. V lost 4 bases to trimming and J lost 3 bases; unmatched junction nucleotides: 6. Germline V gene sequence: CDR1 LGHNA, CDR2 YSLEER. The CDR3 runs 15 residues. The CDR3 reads CASSRYRGPNQPQHF. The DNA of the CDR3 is TGCGCCAGCAGCCGCTACAGGGGCCCCAATCAGCCCCAGCATTTT.

CDR3 region: CATSRDLQYSGTF. The CDR3 DNA reads as TGTGCCACCAGCAGAGATCTCCAATATTCGGGCACCTTC. The chain is built from TRBV15 and TRBJ1-2; D gene unclear. Deletions cut 0 bases from V and 13 bases from J, with 15 bases between. CDR3 length: 13 residues. Germline assignment: CDR1 LNHNV and CDR2 YYDKDF (reference sequence).

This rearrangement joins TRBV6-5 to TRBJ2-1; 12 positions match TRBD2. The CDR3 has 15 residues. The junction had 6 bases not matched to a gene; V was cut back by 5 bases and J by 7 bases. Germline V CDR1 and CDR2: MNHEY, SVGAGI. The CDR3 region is CASSQTSGRRNEQFF. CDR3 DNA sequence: TGTGCCAGCAGTCAGACTAGCGGGAGAAGAAATGAGCAGTTCTTC.

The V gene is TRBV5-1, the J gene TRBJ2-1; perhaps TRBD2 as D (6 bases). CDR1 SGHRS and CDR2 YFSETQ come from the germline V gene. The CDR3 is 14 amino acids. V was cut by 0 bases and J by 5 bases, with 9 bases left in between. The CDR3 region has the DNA TGCGCCAGCAGCTTGGTTCCGGGAGACAATGAGCAGTTCTTC. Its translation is CASSLVPGDNEQFF.

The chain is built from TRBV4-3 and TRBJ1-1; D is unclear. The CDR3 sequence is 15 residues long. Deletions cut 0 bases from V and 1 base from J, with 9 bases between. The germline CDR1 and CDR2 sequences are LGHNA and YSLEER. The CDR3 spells CASSQELGRNTEAFF. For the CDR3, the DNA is TGCGCCAGCAGCCAAGAATTGGGGAGGAACACTGAAGCTTTCTTT.